This T cell receptor beta chain is drawn from a study of cytomegalovirus exposure and HLA in healthy donors. This CDR3 is built from 15 residues. Germline loops: CDR1 SGHNT, CDR2 YENEEA. The V gene lost 1 base and the J gene lost 8 bases, with 12 bases spanning the gap. Study-level findings and limits: Later work found that TCR association rates differed between HLA loci; DRB1 had the most and HLA-C the fewest. Most TCR beta V segments were productive about 90% or about 30% of the time in an earlier analysis.

Primers included in the PCR were 60 Vbeta and 13 Jbeta primers. The data were produced by immunoSEQ multiplex PCR, yet TCRdb's version contains in-frame clones alone and is incomplete. Of approximately 110,000 clones in the sample, 73% are singletons; the top ten hold approximately 0.9%. As to this clone: The antigen remains undetermined.

This sequence was found in a woman between 25 and 40 years old in good health and CMV-seronegative. The J gene is TRBJ1-6, the V gene TRBV11-3, with D perhaps matching TRBD1 (6 bases). The sequencing sample was made of PBMCs. The CDR3 loop reads CASSLVGPGDSPLHF. As DNA, the CDR3 is TGTGCCAGCAGCTTAGTTGGACCAGGGGATTCACCCCTCCACTTT.